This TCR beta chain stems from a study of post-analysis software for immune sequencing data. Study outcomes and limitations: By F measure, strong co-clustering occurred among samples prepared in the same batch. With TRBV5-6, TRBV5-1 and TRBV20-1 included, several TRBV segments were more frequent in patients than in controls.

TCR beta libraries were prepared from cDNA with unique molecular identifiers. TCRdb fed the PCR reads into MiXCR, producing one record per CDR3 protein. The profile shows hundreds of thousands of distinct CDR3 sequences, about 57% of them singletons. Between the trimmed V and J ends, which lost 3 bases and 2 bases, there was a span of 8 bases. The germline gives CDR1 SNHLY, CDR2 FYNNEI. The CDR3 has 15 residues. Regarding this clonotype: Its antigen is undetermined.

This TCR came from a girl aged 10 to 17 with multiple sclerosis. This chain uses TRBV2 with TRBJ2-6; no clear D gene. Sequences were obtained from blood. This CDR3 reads CASSERTTGANVLTF. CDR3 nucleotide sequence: TGTGCCAGCAGTGAGAGGACGACTGGGGCCAACGTCCTGACTTTC.